Below are 3 T cell receptor beta chains sequenced from a single sample in a study of identical twins (dated by TCRdb to the mid-2010s). The library relied on 5' RACE. Sequencing took place on an Illumina HiSeq 2000. TCRdb passed the public sequencing reads through fastp at Q25 and MiXCR, retaining productive beta sequences. Each record represents a unique CDR3 protein, reported with the most common genes and DNA among its rows. The sample data list a few hundred thousand distinct CDR3 sequences, and about 8% of these were observed just once. Clones ranked in the top ten supply around 3% of the sample. The same sample was also studied in work on yellow fever vaccine responses in identical twins.

The specimen was CD8+ T cells sorted from blood. Receptors originate from a woman aged 18-29 years in good health.

This clonotype showed up many times. DNA of the CDR3: TGTGCCAGCAGCTTAGATAGGGTCGGAAACACCATATATTTT. This gives the protein CASSLDRVGNTIYF. This chain joins TRBV7-6 and TRBJ1-3; D gene ambiguous. The V gene's germline CDR1 is SGHVS and CDR2 FNYEAQ. The V and J ends lost 1 base and 4 bases respectively, with 8 bases between them. CDR3 length equals 14 residues.

This clonotype was observed many times. CDR3 sequence: CAIREEGLSYNSPLHF. The CDR3, as DNA: TGTGCCATCAGGGAGGAGGGACTTTCCTATAATTCACCCCTCCACTTT. This chain connects TRBV10-3 to TRBJ1-6, with a tentative D call TRBD1 (5 bases). V shed 6 bases and J shed 1 base, with 13 bases lying between them. Germline V lookup: CDR1 ENHRY, CDR2 SYGVKD. The CDR3 is 16 residues long.

The chain carries TRBV2 and TRBJ2-5; 12 nucleotides agree with TRBD2. V trimming: 4 bases; J trimming: 5 bases; junction bases outside the gene matches: 20. The CDR3 loop spans 20 amino acids. Germline lookup yields CDR1 SNHLY and CDR2 FYNNEI. CDR3 sequence reads: CASSVAGGAQTSGRSETQYF. CDR3 bases: TGTGCCAGCAGTGTGGCAGGGGGAGCCCAAACTAGCGGGAGGTCTGAGACCCAGTACTTC.